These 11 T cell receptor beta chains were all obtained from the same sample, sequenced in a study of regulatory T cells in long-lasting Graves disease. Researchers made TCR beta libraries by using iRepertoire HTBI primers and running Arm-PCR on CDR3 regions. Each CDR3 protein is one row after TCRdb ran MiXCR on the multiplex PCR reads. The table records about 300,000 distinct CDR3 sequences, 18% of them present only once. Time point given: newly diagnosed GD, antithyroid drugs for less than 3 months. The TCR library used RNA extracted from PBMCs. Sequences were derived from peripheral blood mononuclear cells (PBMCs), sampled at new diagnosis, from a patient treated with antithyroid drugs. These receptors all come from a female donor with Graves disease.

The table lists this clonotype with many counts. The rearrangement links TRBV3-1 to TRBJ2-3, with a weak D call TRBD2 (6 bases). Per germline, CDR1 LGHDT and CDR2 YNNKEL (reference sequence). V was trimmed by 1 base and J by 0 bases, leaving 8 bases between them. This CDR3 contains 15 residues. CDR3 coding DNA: TGTGCCAGCAGCCAAGGGGGACTGAGCACAGATACGCAGTATTTT. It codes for CASSQGGLSTDTQYF.

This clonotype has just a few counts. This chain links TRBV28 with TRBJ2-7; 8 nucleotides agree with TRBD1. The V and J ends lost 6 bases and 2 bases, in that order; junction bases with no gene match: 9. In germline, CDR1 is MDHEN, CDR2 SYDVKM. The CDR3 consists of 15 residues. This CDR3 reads CASRGPGQDPYEQYF. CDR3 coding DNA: TGTGCCAGCAGGGGACCGGGACAGGACCCCTACGAGCAGTACTTC.

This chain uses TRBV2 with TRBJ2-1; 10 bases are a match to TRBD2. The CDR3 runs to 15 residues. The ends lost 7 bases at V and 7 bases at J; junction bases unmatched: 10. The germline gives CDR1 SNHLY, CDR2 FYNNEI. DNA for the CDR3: TGTGCCAGCATGAGGACTAGCGGAGGGGGGAATGAGCAGTTCTTC. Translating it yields CASMRTSGGGNEQFF.

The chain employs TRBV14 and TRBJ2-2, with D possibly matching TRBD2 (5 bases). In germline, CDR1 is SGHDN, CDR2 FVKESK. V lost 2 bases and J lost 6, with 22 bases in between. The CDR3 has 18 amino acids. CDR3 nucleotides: TGTGCCAGCAGCCAACCCCGTATAGCTGGAGAGGGCCCCGGGGAGCTGTTTTTT. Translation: CASSQPRIAGEGPGELFF.

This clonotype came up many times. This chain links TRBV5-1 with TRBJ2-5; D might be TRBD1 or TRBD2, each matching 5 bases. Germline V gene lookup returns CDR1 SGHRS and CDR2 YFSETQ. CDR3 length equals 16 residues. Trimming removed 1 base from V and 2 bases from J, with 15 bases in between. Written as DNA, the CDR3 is TGCGCCAGCAGCTTGCGAGGGGTAGCTGAACAAGAGACCCAGTACTTC. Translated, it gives CASSLRGVAEQETQYF.

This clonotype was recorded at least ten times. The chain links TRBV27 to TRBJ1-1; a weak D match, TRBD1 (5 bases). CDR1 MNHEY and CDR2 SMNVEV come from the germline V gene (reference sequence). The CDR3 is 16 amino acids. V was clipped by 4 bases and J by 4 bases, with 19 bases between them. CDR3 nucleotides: TGTGCCAGCAGTTCCAATCCGGGGCCTCTGGGCACTGAAGCTTTCTTT. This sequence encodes CASSSNPGPLGTEAFF.

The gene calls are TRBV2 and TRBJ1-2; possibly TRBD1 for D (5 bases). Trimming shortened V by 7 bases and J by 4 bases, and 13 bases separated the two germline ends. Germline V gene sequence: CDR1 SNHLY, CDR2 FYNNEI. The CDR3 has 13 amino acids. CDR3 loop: CASTPDGGYGYTF. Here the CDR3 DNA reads TGTGCCAGCACCCCGGACGGGGGCTATGGCTACACCTTC.

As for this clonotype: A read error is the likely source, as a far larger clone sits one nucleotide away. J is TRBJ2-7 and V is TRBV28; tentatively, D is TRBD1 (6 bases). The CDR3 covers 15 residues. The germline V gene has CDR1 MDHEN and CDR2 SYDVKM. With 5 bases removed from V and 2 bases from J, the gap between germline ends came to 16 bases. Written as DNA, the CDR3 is TGTGCCAGCAGTAGTGGCCGACAGGAACCCTACGAGCAGTACTTC. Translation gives CASSSGRQEPYEQYF.

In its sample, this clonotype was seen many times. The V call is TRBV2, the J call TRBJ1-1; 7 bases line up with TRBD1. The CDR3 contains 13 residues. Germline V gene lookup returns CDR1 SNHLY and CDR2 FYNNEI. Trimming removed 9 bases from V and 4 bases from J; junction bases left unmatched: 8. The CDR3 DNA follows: TGTGCCAGTAACATTGACAGGGTCACTGAAGCTTTCTTT. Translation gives CASNIDRVTEAFF. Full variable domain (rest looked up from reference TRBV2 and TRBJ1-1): EPEVTQTPSHQVTQMGQEVILRCVPISNHLYFYWYRQILGQKVEFLVSFYNNEISEKSEIFDDQFSVERPDGSNFTLKIRSTKLEDSAMYFCASNIDRVTEAFFGQGTRLTVV.

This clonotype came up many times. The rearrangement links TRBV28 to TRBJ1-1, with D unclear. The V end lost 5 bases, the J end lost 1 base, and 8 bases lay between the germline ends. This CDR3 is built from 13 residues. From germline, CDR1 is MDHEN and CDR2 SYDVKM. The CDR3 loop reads CASSTLGNTEAFF. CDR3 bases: TGTGCCAGCAGTACCCTCGGGAACACTGAAGCTTTCTTT.

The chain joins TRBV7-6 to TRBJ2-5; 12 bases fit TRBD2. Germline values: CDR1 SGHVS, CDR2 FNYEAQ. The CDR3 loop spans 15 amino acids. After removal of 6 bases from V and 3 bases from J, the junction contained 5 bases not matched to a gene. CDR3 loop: CASRPTSGGKETQYF. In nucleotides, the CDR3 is TGTGCCAGCAGACCCACTAGCGGGGGGAAAGAGACCCAGTACTTC.